The present TCR beta chain was sequenced within a study of T cells in localized non-small cell lung cancer. About this clone: The target antigen is unknown.

TCRdb's copy holds only in-frame clones and misses some; the assay was immunoSEQ multiplex PCR. The sample includes 25,000 to 35,000 clones, 88% seen only once; the top ten take 10% to 15%. The J segment lost 7 bases and the V segment lost 5 bases, leaving 6 bases of the junction unmatched. Germline V gives CDR1 MNHEY, CDR2 SMNVEV (reference sequence). The CDR3 has 13 amino acids. Findings of the study overall: Exceeding tumor, uninvolved adjacent lung had the highest T cell clonality.

Sequencing was performed on peripheral blood, taken before any cancer treatment. The TCR sequence derives from a female donor at least 60 years old with stage III squamous cell lung carcinoma. The chain uses TRBV27 and TRBJ2-5, with TRBD2 identical over 8 bases. The CDR3 bases are TGTGCCAGCAGTGTCGGGGGGGCCGGGACCCAGTACTTC. Its translation: CASSVGGAGTQYF.